This T cell receptor (beta chain) was captured by sequencing in a study of blood T cell repertoires in COVID-19. For the study at large: PBMCs, B-cell-depleted T cells, or T cells were the source of the cDNA or gDNA that made up the material.

Sequencing used immunoSEQ multiplex PCR; TCRdb keeps in-frame clones, though not all of them. The sample holds about 250,000 clones, around 82% seen once. The V end was cut by 5 bases, the J end by 6 bases, with 21 bases between. The CDR3 loop spans 15 amino acids. The V gene is TRBV5-3, the J gene TRBJ2-7; the D gene is possibly TRBD1 (6 bases). TRBV5-3 counts as an open reading frame of uncertain function. This TCR came from a man aged 50-60 years with active or convalescent COVID-19. Sequencing was performed on peripheral blood. The CDR3 DNA is TGTGCCAGAAGAAAGAACCGGGACACTTCCCCCGAGCAGTACTTC. It is translated as CARRKNRDTSPEQYF.